The following is a T cell receptor beta chain sequence with its context. Researchers ran the PCR with 60 Vbeta and 13 Jbeta primers. Generated by immunoSEQ multiplex PCR, the TCRdb table keeps only in-frame clones and is missing some. The sample includes 200,000 to 250,000 clones, 82% seen only once; the top ten take 4.5% to 6%. The sample is drawn from a study of cytomegalovirus exposure and HLA in healthy donors. Germline V gene lookup returns CDR1 SGDLS and CDR2 YYNGEE. J lost 4 bases, V lost 4 bases, and 5 bases had no gene match. The CDR3 length is 13 residues. The sample taken for sequencing was PBMCs. The sequence derives from a woman between 35 and 50 years old in good health and CMV-seropositive. V usage is TRBV9 and J usage is TRBJ2-7; 7 nucleotides align to TRBD1. In DNA form, the CDR3 reads TGTGCCAGCAGCCCGACAGGGCGGTACGAGCAGTACTTC. Its protein product is CASSPTGRYEQYF.